The 26 T cell receptor beta chains presented below share a single source sample, sequenced in a study of OX40 agonist ivuxolimab in advanced cancers. Sequencing was performed with immunoSEQ multiplex PCR; in TCRdb, only in-frame clones are kept and a portion is missing. The sample lists 48,000 or so clones; around 90% were seen once. This sample comprised CD4+ or CD8+ T cells sorted from blood, obtained in a trial of the OX40 agonist ivuxolimab. The receptors originated from an adult with an advanced solid tumor such as melanoma, head and neck, liver or kidney cancer.

The chain is built from TRBV5-1 and TRBJ2-5; possible D gene TRBD1, 5 bases. The V and J ends lost 0 bases and 2 bases respectively, with 8 bases between them. The germline V gene encodes CDR1 SGHRS and CDR2 YFSETQ. There are 14 residues in the CDR3. CDR3 DNA sequence: TGCGCCAGCAGCTTGGCTTCAGGGCAAGAGACCCAGTACTTC. It yields the protein CASSLASGQETQYF.

This rearrangement joins TRBV15 to TRBJ2-4; TRBD2 might be the D (5 bases). The CDR3 sequence is 14 residues long. Trimming cost V 0 bases and J 9 bases, with 12 bases left between them. Germline CDR1 and CDR2: LNHNV and YYDKDF (reference sequence). The DNA for the CDR3 is TGTGCCACCAGCAGAGATAACGGGGTGGGCATTCAGTACTTC. Encoded protein: CATSRDNGVGIQYF.

The chain couples TRBV10-3 to TRBJ1-5; TRBD1 matches at 7 bases. V shed 8 bases and J 4 bases; nucleotides not matched to a gene: 8. The length of the CDR3 is 14 residues. CDR1 is ENHRY, CDR2 SYGVKD, per germline. The CDR3, as DNA: TGTGCCATCGGAGGCGCAGGGGGAAATCAGCCCCAGCATTTT. Its protein is CAIGGAGGNQPQHF.

The V call is TRBV5-1, the J call TRBJ2-3; 7 nucleotides agree with TRBD1. Germline CDR1 SGHRS, CDR2 YFSETQ. The CDR3 is 14 amino acids. With V trimmed by 4 bases and J by 2 bases, 4 bases remained unmatched. CDR3 coding DNA: TGCGCCAGCAGCCACGGACAGGACACAGATACGCAGTATTTT. This encodes CASSHGQDTDTQYF.

This clone appeared a few times. V usage is TRBV7-2 and J usage is TRBJ1-5, with 7 bases aligning to TRBD1. The ends lost 2 bases at V and 6 bases at J; junction bases unmatched: 7. The CDR3 extends over 15 amino acids. Germline CDR1 reads SGHTA; CDR2 reads FQGNSA. In nucleotides, the CDR3 is TGTGCCAGCAGCTTAACAGGGGAGATAGGTCAGCCCCAGCATTTT. As protein: CASSLTGEIGQPQHF.

The chain recombines TRBV19 with TRBJ2-6; tentative D call: TRBD1 (5 bases). The V end was cut by 7 bases, the J end by 0 bases, with 13 bases between. CDR3 length: 16 amino acids. The germline CDR1 and CDR2 sequences are LNHDA and SQIVND (reference sequence). The CDR3, as DNA: TGTGCCAGTACCGGCAGGGTAGCCTCTGGGGCCAACGTCCTGACTTTC. Amino acid sequence: CASTGRVASGANVLTF.

In this sample, this clone turned up a few times. This rearrangement joins TRBV11-2 to TRBJ1-2; TRBD1 agrees at 9 bases. Germline V gene data show CDR1 as SGHAT and CDR2 as FQNNGV. There are 14 residues in the CDR3. The V segment lost 2 bases and the J segment 7 bases; nucleotides outside the gene matches: 5. The CDR3: CASSLWDRDGGYTF. DNA for the CDR3: TGTGCCAGCAGCTTATGGGACAGGGACGGTGGCTACACCTTC.

The V call is TRBV10-3, the J call TRBJ1-1; D perhaps matches TRBD1 (5 bases). CDR1 and CDR2 from the germline V gene are ENHRY and SYGVKD. Trimming stripped 2 bases from V and 0 bases from J, with 7 bases between. This CDR3 is 14 amino acids long. The CDR3 loop reads CAISERQMNTEAFF. The DNA of the CDR3 is TGTGCCATCAGTGAGAGACAGATGAACACTGAAGCTTTCTTT.

The gene calls are TRBV11-2 and TRBJ2-1; 7 bases align to TRBD2. The CDR3 totals 15 residues. J was trimmed by 10 bases and V by 5 bases; bases with no gene match: 14. Germline V gives CDR1 SGHAT, CDR2 FQNNGV. CDR3: CASSPTGTTTQEQFF. As DNA, the CDR3 is TGTGCCAGCAGCCCTACCGGGACTACTACGCAGGAGCAGTTCTTC.

This clone showed up just once. This chain uses TRBV5-4 with TRBJ1-6, with unresolved D. Between the trimmed V and J ends, which lost 2 bases and 9 bases, there was a span of 12 bases. This CDR3 has 14 amino acids. Per germline, CDR1 SGHNT and CDR2 YYREEE (reference sequence). The CDR3 coding sequence is TGTGCCAGCAGCTTTACCGGGGATCGTTCACCCCTCCACTTT. This codes for CASSFTGDRSPLHF.

The chain links TRBV2 to TRBJ2-5, with D unresolved. The V and J ends lost 6 bases and 5 bases respectively, with 10 bases between them. This CDR3 has 12 amino acids. Germline CDR1 and CDR2: SNHLY and FYNNEI. The CDR3 loop is CASRQSKETQYF. DNA for the CDR3: TGTGCCAGCAGACAGAGCAAGGAGACCCAGTACTTC.

This clone was seen once. The chain uses TRBV18 and TRBJ1-3; a weak D match, TRBD1 (5 bases). The V gene's germline CDR1 is KGHSH and CDR2 LQKENI. The CDR3 is 15 residues long. The ends were cut back, 0 bases at V and 2 bases at J, with 8 bases in the middle. The CDR3 reads CASSPPGDTGNTIYF. DNA for the CDR3: TGTGCCAGCTCACCACCGGGGGATACTGGAAACACCATATATTTT. Filled out from reference TRBV18 and TRBJ1-3, the complete variable domain reads NAGVMQNPRHLVRRRGQEARLRCSPMKGHSHVYWYRQLPEEGLKFMVYLQKENIIDESGMPKERFSAEFPKEGPSILRIQQVVRGDSAAYFCASSPPGDTGNTIYFGEGSWLTVV.

The chain's CDR3 is CASSEQDFYGYTF. The CDR3 nucleotides read TGTGCCAGCAGTGAACAAGACTTCTATGGCTACACCTTC. The rearrangement uses TRBV2 and TRBJ1-2; D unclear. This CDR3 comprises 13 residues. With 2 bases removed from V and 4 bases from J, the gap between germline ends came to 8 bases. Germline CDR1 and CDR2: SNHLY and FYNNEI.

V is TRBV6-5 and J is TRBJ1-2, with TRBD1 as a possible D gene (6 bases). CDR3 length: 15 residues. V gave up 1 base and J gave up 2 bases, with 11 bases separating them. Germline V gene data show CDR1 as MNHEY and CDR2 as SVGAGI. CDR3: CASSYLWDTNYGYTF. CDR3 sequence (DNA): TGTGCCAGCAGTTACTTATGGGACACGAACTATGGCTACACCTTC.

The chain carries TRBV19 and TRBJ2-7; D is tentatively TRBD1 or TRBD2 (5 bases each). Germline values: CDR1 LNHDA, CDR2 SQIVND (reference sequence). V lost 2 bases and J lost 2, with 10 bases in between. This CDR3 is 14 amino acids long. CDR3 sequence reads: CASSIREGPYEQYF. CDR3 DNA sequence: TGTGCCAGTAGTATACGCGAGGGGCCCTACGAGCAGTACTTC.

The chain couples TRBV18 to TRBJ2-2; D ambiguous. There are 13 residues in the CDR3. The V gene's germline CDR1 is KGHSH and CDR2 LQKENI. V was clipped by 5 bases and J by 8 bases, with 12 bases between them. In DNA, the CDR3 is TGTGCCAGCTCAACCGCTGGAGCTGGGGAGCTGTTTTTT. Translated: CASSTAGAGELFF.

J is TRBJ1-5 and V is TRBV28; TRBD1 is a possible D gene (5 bases). The germline V gene encodes CDR1 MDHEN and CDR2 SYDVKM. The germline V and J ends were trimmed by 5 bases and 0 bases, with 11 bases remaining between them. The CDR3 totals 15 residues. This CDR3 is CASSRAGHSNQPQHF. Written as DNA, the CDR3 is TGTGCCAGCAGTCGGGCGGGGCATAGCAATCAGCCCCAGCATTTT.

This clone was observed a few times. The chain links TRBV10-3 to TRBJ2-3, with D tentatively TRBD1 (6 bases). V dropped 0 bases and J dropped 7 bases, with 17 bases sitting between them. The germline V gene encodes CDR1 ENHRY and CDR2 SYGVKD. The CDR3 covers 16 residues. Here the CDR3 reads CAISESGAGEANTQYF. The CDR3 coding sequence is TGTGCCATCAGTGAGTCGGGGGCAGGGGAAGCAAATACGCAGTATTTT.

The J gene is TRBJ2-3, the V gene TRBV10-2; D unclear. The germline V gene encodes CDR1 WSHSY and CDR2 SAAADI. The CDR3 has 15 residues. Trimming removed 6 bases from V and 0 bases from J, with 13 bases in between. The CDR3 nucleotides are TGCGCCAGCAGGAAAAGGACGCAAAGCACAGATACGCAGTATTTT. The encoded protein is CASRKRTQSTDTQYF.

In this sample, this clone turned up once. This chain joins TRBV5-1 and TRBJ2-7; 14 bases match TRBD2. The germline V gene encodes CDR1 SGHRS and CDR2 YFSETQ. V lost 4 bases and J lost 4; bases outside the gene matches: 7. This CDR3 spans 16 amino acids. The CDR3 bases are TGCGCCAGCAGCGAACCGGGACTAGCGGGGGTATACGAGCAGTACTTC. Translated: CASSEPGLAGVYEQYF. Combining the CDR3 with reference TRBV5-1 and TRBJ2-7 gives the whole variable domain KAGVTQTPRYLIKTRGQQVTLSCSPISGHRSVSWYQQTPGQGLQFLFEYFSETQRNKGNFPGRFSGRQFSNSRSEMNVSTLELGDSALYLCASSEPGLAGVYEQYFGPGTRLTVT.

This chain links TRBV5-1 with TRBJ1-1; D unresolved. Germline-derived CDR1 and CDR2 are SGHRS and YFSETQ. This CDR3 is 14 amino acids long. V was clipped by 4 bases and J by 10 bases, with 20 bases between them. The DNA for the CDR3 is TGCGCCAGCAGCCCCACAAGGCTTGAGGTTGGAGCTTTCTTT. Translated, it gives CASSPTRLEVGAFF.

In DNA, the CDR3 is TGTGCCAGTGACAGGGGGCCGACCGGGGAGCTGTTTTTT. It encodes CASDRGPTGELFF. This chain links TRBV19 with TRBJ2-2, with 10 bases identical to TRBD1. Per the germline V gene, CDR1 is LNHDA and CDR2 is SQIVND (reference sequence). The CDR3 spans 13 residues. With 8 bases clipped from V and 5 bases from J, the junction kept 2 bases outside the gene matches.

V is TRBV18 and J is TRBJ2-7; 7 nucleotides line up with TRBD1. Trimming cost V 2 bases and J 2 bases; bases outside gene matches: 6. Germline CDR1 reads KGHSH; CDR2 reads LQKENI. The length of the CDR3 is 15 residues. The CDR3 bases are TGTGCCAGCTCACCAGACAGGGCTCGCGCCTACGAGCAGTACTTC. This translates into CASSPDRARAYEQYF.

This clone was seen a handful of times. The identical CDR3 is also encoded by other nucleotide sequences in the sample. The chain recombines TRBV7-3 with TRBJ2-1; TRBD2 matches 8 bases. V was clipped by 5 bases and J by 1 base; unmatched bases: 7. This CDR3 has 16 residues. CDR1 is SGHTA, CDR2 FQGTGA, per germline. In nucleotides, the CDR3 is TGTGCCAGCAGCGTTCTAGCGGGCGCGTCCTACAATGAGCAGTTCTTC. Translated: CASSVLAGASYNEQFF.

The gene calls are TRBV6-5 and TRBJ1-1; D call uncertain. The germline V gene encodes CDR1 MNHEY and CDR2 SVGAGI. The length of the CDR3 is 15 residues. V dropped 0 bases and J dropped 4 bases, with 12 bases sitting between them. CDR3 coding DNA: TGTGCCAGCAGTTACTCGTCGGAGGAGGGCACTGAAGCTTTCTTT. It yields the protein CASSYSSEEGTEAFF.

The CDR3 bases are TGTGCCAGCAGCTACGGACACCAGAACACTGAAGCTTTCTTT. This codes for CASSYGHQNTEAFF. The chain uses TRBV7-2 and TRBJ1-1, with D possibly TRBD1 on 5 matching bases. The germline CDR1 and CDR2 sequences are SGHTA and FQGNSA. The CDR3 spans 14 residues. Trimming shortened V by 4 bases and J by 1 base, and 10 bases separated the two germline ends.